This TCR beta chain was obtained from a study of T-cell memory formation after mild COVID-19. Study overall: Each donor largely had its own TCR clusters.

In its sample, this clonotype was seen many times. Its antigen is as yet unknown. Study results and limitations: Later expanders leaned CD4+, whereas day 15 to 85 contracting clones were balanced CD4/CD8.

cDNA libraries for TCR alpha and TCR beta, carrying sample barcodes and UMIs, came from 5'RACE with constant-segment primers. TCRdb processed the 5' RACE reads anew with MiXCR; each CDR3 protein has one entry. This sample yields 90,000 to 120,000 distinct CDR3 sequences, of which approximately 15% are seen a single time; around two fifths belongs to the top ten. This CDR3 spans 15 amino acids. Germline CDR1 and CDR2: SGHTA and FQGTGA. Trimming cost V 8 bases and J 2 bases, with 19 bases left between them. The chain has TRBV7-3 and TRBJ2-7; D is unclear. The TCR originated in a man aged 18 to 29 who had mild COVID-19 (a few samples of this study predate the infection). Cell type and time point are not known. The sequencing sample was made of PBMCs or a T cell subset sorted from them (not recorded which). CDR3 loop: CASLIGRALTYEQYV. The CDR3 nucleotides are TGTGCCAGCCTGATTGGTAGGGCCCTTACCTACGAGCAGTACGTC.